Each of the 22 T cell receptor beta chains below was sequenced from the same sample in a study of glioma-infiltrating T cells after dendritic cell vaccination. Documented time point: after dendritic cell vaccination, including at tumor progression/relapse. TCRdb's copy holds only in-frame clones and misses some; the assay was immunoSEQ multiplex PCR. This table has roughly 60,000 clones, approximately 86% appearing once. The material sequenced was blood, taken after dendritic cell vaccination. The source is a human donor with glioblastoma.

V gene TRBV18 combines with J gene TRBJ2-3; D not certain. Germline CDR1 reads KGHSH; CDR2 reads LQKENI. The CDR3 loop spans 16 amino acids. Trimming removed 1 base from V and 1 base from J, with 12 bases in between. CDR3 amino acids: CASSPRPAGRTDTQYF. The CDR3 DNA sequence: TGTGCCAGCTCACCACGTCCGGCAGGTCGCACAGATACGCAGTATTTT.

V and J are TRBV19 and TRBJ2-1, with TRBD2 as a possible D gene (7 bases). The CDR3 has 13 residues. Germline V gene sequence: CDR1 LNHDA, CDR2 SQIVND (reference sequence). CDR3 region: CATRGGRANEQFF. The DNA for the CDR3 is TGTGCGACTAGGGGGGGGAGGGCCAATGAGCAGTTCTTC.

This rearrangement joins TRBV11-2 to TRBJ1-6; 11 bases align to TRBD1. Trimming at V came to 6 bases and at J to 7 bases, leaving 2 bases not matched to a gene. CDR1 is SGHAT, CDR2 FQNNGV, per germline. This CDR3 contains 14 residues. The chain's CDR3 is CASSRDRGNSPLHF. The CDR3 nucleotides read TGTGCCAGCAGTCGGGACAGGGGGAATTCACCCCTCCACTTT.

For this clone: This sample includes further DNA sequences coding for the same CDR3. V usage is TRBV11-2 and J usage is TRBJ1-5, with D perhaps TRBD1 (5 bases). The CDR3 runs 16 residues. The germline V and J ends were trimmed by 5 bases and 7 bases, with 21 bases remaining between them. Germline assignment: CDR1 SGHAT and CDR2 FQNNGV. As DNA, the CDR3 is TGTGCCAGCAGCCGCCCGGGGACGGGGGTTCGACAGCCCCAGCATTTT. It translates to CASSRPGTGVRQPQHF. The whole variable domain, remainder taken from reference TRBV11-2 and TRBJ1-5, is EAGVAQSPRYKIIEKRQSVAFWCNPISGHATLYWYQQILGQGPKLLIQFQNNGVVDDSQLPKDRFSAERLKGVDSTLKIQPAKLEDSAVYLCASSRPGTGVRQPQHFGDGTRLSIL.

The chain couples TRBV4-3 to TRBJ1-2, with D unclear. The germline gives CDR1 LGHNA, CDR2 YSLEER. The CDR3 loop spans 15 amino acids. Trimming took 0 bases from V and 7 from J, leaving 15 bases between them. The CDR3 sequence: CASSQDGPVRGGYTF. In DNA, the CDR3 is TGCGCCAGCAGCCAAGATGGCCCCGTGCGGGGTGGCTACACCTTC.

V and J are TRBV11-3 and TRBJ2-7, with a tentative D call TRBD2 (6 bases). This CDR3 comprises 14 residues. Looked up from germline, CDR1 is SGHNT and CDR2 is YENEEA. Deletions cut 3 bases from V and 0 bases from J, with 9 bases between. The CDR3 reads CASSFGGDSYEQYF. The CDR3 DNA is TGTGCCAGCAGCTTCGGCGGGGACTCCTACGAGCAGTACTTC. The full variable domain, with the rest looked up from reference TRBV11-3 and TRBJ2-7, is EAGVVQSPRYKIIEKKQPVAFWCNPISGHNTLYWYLQNLGQGPELLIRYENEEAVDDSQLPKDRFSAERLKGVDSTLKIQPAELGDSAVYLCASSFGGDSYEQYFGPGTRLTVT.

The chain is built from TRBV13 and TRBJ2-1; 10 nucleotides match TRBD2. The trim removed 3 bases at V and 5 bases at J, leaving 4 bases unmatched. The germline V gene encodes CDR1 PRHDT and CDR2 FYEKMQ (reference sequence). This CDR3 region has 15 residues. The CDR3 sequence is CASSFPSGSHNEQFF. CDR3 in DNA: TGTGCCAGCAGCTTCCCTAGCGGGAGTCACAATGAGCAGTTCTTC.

The rearrangement links TRBV9 to TRBJ1-1; D remains ambiguous. Trimming stripped 4 bases from V and 0 bases from J, with 16 bases between. Germline CDR1 is SGDLS and CDR2 is YYNGEE. The CDR3 is made up of 16 amino acids. The CDR3 bases are TGTGCCAGCAGCTCAAGAGGCGGATCCATGAACACTGAAGCTTTCTTT. It translates to CASSSRGGSMNTEAFF.

The CDR3 is CASSSDSYEQYF. CDR3 sequence (DNA): TGCGCCAGCAGCTCTGACAGCTACGAGCAGTACTTC. The chain couples TRBV5-1 to TRBJ2-7; possible D gene TRBD1, 5 bases. The V end was cut by 3 bases, the J end by 3 bases, with 7 bases between. CDR1 is SGHRS, CDR2 YFSETQ, per germline. The CDR3 covers 12 residues. The variable domain in full, with the rest retrieved from reference TRBV5-1 and TRBJ2-7, is KAGVTQTPRYLIKTRGQQVTLSCSPISGHRSVSWYQQTPGQGLQFLFEYFSETQRNKGNFPGRFSGRQFSNSRSEMNVSTLELGDSALYLCASSSDSYEQYFGPGTRLTVT.

The chain has TRBV11-3 and TRBJ2-3, with TRBD2 matching 11 bases. V was clipped by 7 bases and J by 0 bases; unmatched bases: 6. The length of the CDR3 is 16 residues. Germline CDR1 and CDR2: SGHNT and YENEEA. The CDR3 sequence: CASTLTSGASTDTQYF. DNA of the CDR3: TGTGCCAGCACCCTGACTAGCGGGGCTAGCACAGATACGCAGTATTTT.

This clone was found a few times. This chain links TRBV18 with TRBJ2-4; D remains unclear. The CDR3 totals 16 residues. V gave up 6 bases and J gave up 0 bases, with 15 bases separating them. Germline values: CDR1 KGHSH, CDR2 LQKENI. The CDR3 reads CASSPTESLAKNIQYF. The CDR3, as DNA: TGTGCCAGCTCCCCTACGGAGAGCCTAGCCAAAAACATTCAGTACTTC.

The rearrangement joins TRBV2 to TRBJ1-2; no definite D call. Between the trimmed V and J ends, which lost 8 bases and 2 bases, there was a span of 3 bases. The CDR3 spans 10 residues. Per the germline V gene, CDR1 is SNHLY and CDR2 is FYNNEI. Here the CDR3 reads CASLNYGYTF. The CDR3 bases are TGTGCCAGCCTAAACTATGGCTACACCTTC.

The V gene is TRBV5-1, the J gene TRBJ1-6; D unresolved. The CDR3 contains 13 residues. The V and J ends lost 2 bases and 7 bases respectively, with 7 bases between them. The V gene's germline CDR1 is SGHRS and CDR2 YFSETQ. The CDR3 nucleotides are TGCGCCAGCAGCTTACTAGAGAATTCACCCCTCCACTTT. It specifies CASSLLENSPLHF.

The rearrangement uses TRBV7-2 and TRBJ2-2; 9 bases are a match to TRBD2. Germline V gene data show CDR1 as SGHTA and CDR2 as FQGNSA. The CDR3 is 16 residues long. With V trimmed by 3 bases and J by 4 bases, 6 bases remained unmatched. Here the CDR3 DNA reads TGTGCCAGCAGCTTGGGGCGGGGGGGCGGCACCGGGGAGCTGTTTTTT. It codes for CASSLGRGGGTGELFF.

The chain couples TRBV27 to TRBJ2-7, with 7 bases lining up with TRBD1. V shed 2 bases and J 2 bases; nucleotides not matched to a gene: 9. The length of the CDR3 is 16 residues. The germline V gene has CDR1 MNHEY and CDR2 SMNVEV (reference sequence). For the CDR3, the DNA is TGTGCCAGCAGTTTACTCGACAGGGTACTAACCTACGAGCAGTACTTC. Amino acid sequence: CASSLLDRVLTYEQYF.

For this clone: An end of the junction differs from the germline gene, which may be a read error. The CDR3 loop is CASSLDGRSSYNEQFF. The CDR3 coding sequence is TGTGCTAGCAGCTTAGACGGGAGAAGCTCCTACAATGAGCAGTTCTTC. V and J are TRBV7-7 and TRBJ2-1, with a possible D match to TRBD2 (6 bases). Germline V gene sequence: CDR1 SSHAT, CDR2 FNYEAQ (reference sequence). The CDR3 totals 16 residues.

The chain uses TRBV6-5 and TRBJ1-4; maybe TRBD1 (6 bases). There are 16 residues in the CDR3. The germline gives CDR1 MNHEY, CDR2 SVGAGI. The ends were cut back, 3 bases at V and 3 bases at J, with 14 bases in the middle. Here the CDR3 reads CASSYFAGQSNEKLFF. CDR3 nucleotides: TGTGCCAGCAGTTATTTCGCTGGACAGTCTAATGAAAAACTGTTTTTT.

This chain joins TRBV11-3 and TRBJ2-7; no definite D call. This CDR3 has 12 amino acids. Germline loops: CDR1 SGHNT, CDR2 YENEEA. The ends were cut back, 2 bases at V and 5 bases at J, with 7 bases in the middle. DNA of the CDR3: TGTGCCAGCAGCTTATCAGGCCACGAGCAGTACTTC. It translates to CASSLSGHEQYF.

This chain connects TRBV19 to TRBJ1-2, with D unresolved. Per the germline V gene, CDR1 is LNHDA and CDR2 is SQIVND (reference sequence). V lost 5 bases and J lost 4, with 11 bases in between. This CDR3 contains 13 residues. The CDR3 DNA sequence: TGTGCCAGTAGTTGGCAGGCGACCTATGGCTACACCTTC. Amino acid sequence: CASSWQATYGYTF. The variable domain in full, completed from reference TRBV19 and TRBJ1-2, reads DGGITQSPKYLFRKEGQNVTLSCEQNLNHDAMYWYRQDPGQGLRLIYYSQIVNDFQKGDIAEGYSVSREKKESFPLTVTSAQKNPTAFYLCASSWQATYGYTFGSGTRLTVV.

The V and J genes are TRBV18 and TRBJ1-5; no clear D. The germline CDR1 and CDR2 sequences are KGHSH and LQKENI. Trimming pared 5 bases from V and 3 bases from J, leaving 14 bases between. The CDR3 covers 15 residues. CDR3 nucleotides: TGTGCCAGCTCAGTCCGGTCGGGAAACAATCAGCCCCAGCATTTT. Encoded protein: CASSVRSGNNQPQHF. The full variable domain, rest sourced from reference TRBV18 and TRBJ1-5, is NAGVMQNPRHLVRRRGQEARLRCSPMKGHSHVYWYRQLPEEGLKFMVYLQKENIIDESGMPKERFSAEFPKEGPSILRIQQVVRGDSAAYFCASSVRSGNNQPQHFGDGTRLSIL.

The gene calls are TRBV10-3 and TRBJ2-1; TRBD2 agrees at 15 bases. This CDR3 region has 16 residues. The germline CDR1 and CDR2 sequences are ENHRY and SYGVKD. Trimming took 6 bases from V and 1 from J; bases not matched to a gene: 1. For the CDR3, the DNA is TGTGCCATCAGGGGGACTAGCGGGGGGTCCTACAATGAGCAGTTCTTC. Translating it yields CAIRGTSGGSYNEQFF.

In this sample, this clone turned up a few times. Other DNA sequences in this sample translate to the same CDR3. The chain joins TRBV4-2 to TRBJ2-5; 10 bases are a match to TRBD1. Trimming cost V 4 bases and J 2 bases; bases outside gene matches: 4. CDR1 and CDR2 from the germline V gene are LGHNA and YNFKEQ. This CDR3 is built from 15 residues. Here the CDR3 DNA reads TGTGCCAGCAGCCCCCGGACAGGGGGACAAGAGACCCAGTACTTC. Its translation is CASSPRTGGQETQYF.